The 8 T cell receptor beta chains below were found in one sample sequenced in a study of T cell clonotyping in hematopoietic cell transplantation. Sequencing used immunoSEQ multiplex PCR; TCRdb keeps in-frame clones, though not all of them. The sample shows 6,000 to 8,000 clones, about 88% of them seen only once. Regarding time point: recipient sample about 28 days before transplant, after cytoreduction. Sequenced material: peripheral blood mononuclear cells, taken before stem cell transplant. These receptors all come from a man aged 60 to 75 with acute myeloid leukemia. Some clones in this sample may be carry-over from other donors' samples.

The chain combines TRBV11-2 with TRBJ2-2; unclear D gene. The germline V gene encodes CDR1 SGHAT and CDR2 FQNNGV. V lost 5 bases, J lost 10 bases, and 11 bases lay in between. The CDR3 is 12 amino acids. CDR3 loop: CASSDWYQELFF. The CDR3 nucleotides are TGTGCCAGCAGCGATTGGTATCAGGAGCTGTTTTTT.

Concerning this clone itself: The junction differs from germline at one of its ends, possibly a read error. The rearrangement links TRBV30 to TRBJ1-4; 7 bases fit TRBD1. The CDR3 sequence is 14 residues long. CDR1 is GTSNPN and CDR2 is SVGIG in the germline V gene (reference sequence). The CDR3: CAWSYRGWGEELFF. The CDR3 DNA reads TGTGCCTGGAGCTACAGGGGATGGGGTGAAGAACTGTTTTTT.

This sequence joins TRBV7-2 and TRBJ1-5; tentatively, D is TRBD1 (6 bases). Germline loops: CDR1 SGHTA, CDR2 FQGNSA. The CDR3 has 15 residues. V was trimmed by 6 bases and J by 4 bases, leaving 16 bases between them. The CDR3 here is CASSGGPIGNQPQHF. In nucleotides, the CDR3 is TGTGCCAGCAGTGGGGGCCCGATAGGGAATCAGCCCCAGCATTTT.

This chain joins TRBV19 and TRBJ2-2; 8 nucleotides agree with TRBD1. CDR1 is LNHDA and CDR2 is SQIVND in the germline V gene (reference sequence). J lost 7 bases, V lost 10 bases, and 8 bases had no gene match. This CDR3 has 13 residues. CDR3 protein: CATQKTGDGELFF. The CDR3, as DNA: TGTGCCACCCAAAAGACAGGGGACGGGGAGCTGTTTTTT.

The chain carries TRBV7-8 and TRBJ1-5; D is undetermined. Germline values: CDR1 SGHVS, CDR2 FQNEAQ. V lost 1 base to trimming and J lost 3 bases, with 7 bases between them. This CDR3 comprises 14 residues. DNA of the CDR3: TGTGCCAGCAGCTTAGAAGGTTTCAATCAGCCCCAGCATTTT. This sequence encodes CASSLEGFNQPQHF. Combining the CDR3 with reference TRBV7-8 and TRBJ1-5 gives the whole variable domain GAGVSQSPRYKVAKRGQDVALRCDPISGHVSLFWYQQALGQGPEFLTYFQNEAQLDKSGLPSDRFFAERPEGSVSTLKIQRTQQEDSAVYLCASSLEGFNQPQHFGDGTRLSIL.

The rearrangement uses TRBV6-1 and TRBJ2-7, with TRBD2 identical over 8 bases. The junction had 3 bases not matched to a gene; V was cut back by 4 bases and J by 4 bases. Germline CDR1 is MNHNS and CDR2 is SASEGT. The CDR3 has 13 amino acids. CDR3 nucleotides: TGTGCCAGCAGTGGGGCTAGCGGGTACGAGCAGTACTTC. Translating gives CASSGASGYEQYF.

The chain is built from TRBV5-1 and TRBJ2-2; the D gene is possibly TRBD1 (6 bases). The germline gives CDR1 SGHRS, CDR2 YFSETQ. The CDR3 sequence is 18 residues long. V was cut by 0 bases and J by 0 bases, with 15 bases left in between. In DNA, the CDR3 is TGCGCCAGCAGCTTGGCGCCCCTTCAGGGGTCGAACACCGGGGAGCTGTTTTTT. This codes for CASSLAPLQGSNTGELFF. Variable domain in full (rest from reference TRBV5-1 and TRBJ2-2): KAGVTQTPRYLIKTRGQQVTLSCSPISGHRSVSWYQQTPGQGLQFLFEYFSETQRNKGNFPGRFSGRQFSNSRSEMNVSTLELGDSALYLCASSLAPLQGSNTGELFFGEGSRLTVL.

DNA for the CDR3: TGTGCCACGTGTAGCTCCTACAATGAGCAGTTCTTC. This translates into CATCSSYNEQFF. The V call is TRBV19, the J call TRBJ2-1; D unresolved. The V end was cut by 10 bases, the J end by 0 bases, with 7 bases between. Germline CDR1 reads LNHDA; CDR2 reads SQIVND (reference sequence). The CDR3 is made up of 12 amino acids.